A single sample is the source of the 9 T cell receptor beta chains below, sequenced in a study of OX40 agonist ivuxolimab in advanced cancers. The repertoire was sequenced with immunoSEQ multiplex PCR; TCRdb's copy has only in-frame clones and lacks some. In the table there are tens of thousands of clones, 84% of which are singletons. The sequencing used CD4+ or CD8+ T cells sorted from blood, collected in a trial of the OX40 agonist ivuxolimab. The receptors shown here come from an adult with an advanced solid tumor such as melanoma, head and neck, liver or kidney cancer.

The V call is TRBV21-1, the J call TRBJ2-2; no DNA check was done on the table's D call, TRBD2. TRBV21-1 is annotated as a pseudogene. This CDR3 contains 17 residues. The CDR3 DNA sequence: TGTGCCGCAAGGACAGGGGAAGAGCGGGAGGTCACCGGGGAGCTGTTTTTT. It encodes CAARTGEEREVTGELFF.

In its sample, this clone was seen once. The genes are TRBV27 and TRBJ2-6; 7 bases line up with TRBD2. With 1 base clipped from V and 0 bases from J, the junction kept 0 bases outside the gene matches. The CDR3 consists of 16 residues. CDR1 and CDR2 (germline): MNHEY, SMNVEV (reference sequence). CDR3: CASSLWTSSGANVLTF. CDR3 sequence (DNA): TGTGCCAGCAGTTTATGGACTAGCTCTGGGGCCAACGTCCTGACTTTC.

V usage is TRBV7-2 and J usage is TRBJ2-1; 11 bases fit TRBD2. Losses at the gene ends were 7 bases for V and 8 bases for J; bases not matched to a gene: 4. The CDR3 has 13 residues. Per germline, CDR1 SGHTA and CDR2 FQGNSA. The DNA for the CDR3 is TGTGCCAGCAAGATAGCGGGGGGGGATGAGCAGTTCTTC. It encodes CASKIAGGDEQFF.

The rearrangement joins TRBV2 to TRBJ1-2; the D is unclear. CDR1 and CDR2 from the germline V gene are SNHLY and FYNNEI. CDR3 length: 13 residues. Trimming left V 6 bases short and J 8 bases short, with 16 bases between. Written as DNA, the CDR3 is TGTGCCAGCAGCAGAATCCCTGTAGGCGGCTACACCTTC. Protein sequence: CASSRIPVGGYTF. The full variable domain, its missing parts supplied by reference TRBV2 and TRBJ1-2, is EPEVTQTPSHQVTQMGQEVILRCVPISNHLYFYWYRQILGQKVEFLVSFYNNEISEKSEIFDDQFSVERPDGSNFTLKIRSTKLEDSAMYFCASSRIPVGGYTFGSGTRLTVV.

The rearrangement uses TRBV14 and TRBJ1-2; 8 bases fit TRBD1. From germline, CDR1 is SGHDN and CDR2 FVKESK. The CDR3 totals 16 residues. V lost 8 bases, J lost 0 bases, and 11 bases stayed unmatched. The CDR3 loop reads CASSKGQGPSNYGYTF. The CDR3, as DNA: TGTGCCAGCTCGAAAGGACAGGGCCCATCTAACTATGGCTACACCTTC. Full variable domain (remainder filled in from reference TRBV14 and TRBJ1-2): EAGVTQFPSHSVIEKGQTVTLRCDPISGHDNLYWYRRVMGKEIKFLLHFVKESKQDESGMPNNRFLAERTGGTYSTLKVQPAELEDSGVYFCASSKGQGPSNYGYTFGSGTRLTVV.

This chain joins TRBV6-1 and TRBJ2-7; TRBD2 agrees at 12 bases. Trimming took 10 bases from V and 4 from J; bases not matched to a gene: 5. Germline V CDR1 and CDR2: MNHNS, SASEGT. The CDR3 is 13 amino acids. This CDR3 is CATRTSGMYEQYF. The CDR3 nucleotides read TGTGCCACGCGGACTAGCGGGATGTACGAGCAGTACTTC.

V is TRBV11-3 and J is TRBJ2-7; the D gene is possibly TRBD1 (5 bases). Deletions cut 3 bases from V and 3 bases from J, with 9 bases between. The CDR3 has 13 residues. Germline loops: CDR1 SGHNT, CDR2 YENEEA. This CDR3 is CASSFQQDYEQYF. The CDR3 DNA is TGTGCCAGCAGCTTTCAACAGGACTACGAGCAGTACTTC. Based on the CDR3 plus reference TRBV11-3 and TRBJ2-7, the full variable domain is EAGVVQSPRYKIIEKKQPVAFWCNPISGHNTLYWYLQNLGQGPELLIRYENEEAVDDSQLPKDRFSAERLKGVDSTLKIQPAELGDSAVYLCASSFQQDYEQYFGPGTRLTVT.

The chain links TRBV5-1 to TRBJ2-4, with a tentative D call TRBD1 (5 bases). V lost 0 bases to trimming and J lost 0 bases, with 13 bases between them. This CDR3 comprises 17 residues. CDR1 and CDR2 from the germline V gene are SGHRS and YFSETQ. The CDR3 bases are TGCGCCAGCAGCTTGGGCCTAGGGGAAGGAGCCAAAAACATTCAGTACTTC. It specifies CASSLGLGEGAKNIQYF.

J is TRBJ2-7 and V is TRBV7-2; the D is unclear. The CDR3 consists of 14 residues. The V and J ends lost 5 bases and 1 base respectively, with 12 bases between them. From germline, CDR1 is SGHTA and CDR2 FQGNSA. This chain's CDR3 is CASSLDRTSYEQYF. CDR3 nucleotide sequence: TGTGCCAGCAGCCTAGACCGAACATCCTACGAGCAGTACTTC.